The clone carrying this T cell receptor (beta chain) was seen a few times. Its target is unknown. Donors showed nominal health when sampled, although they likely had unrecorded immune exposures. Germline V gene sequence: CDR1 MGHDK, CDR2 SYGVNS. V shed 1 base and J shed 0 bases, with 13 bases lying between them. There are 17 residues in the CDR3. The source of the sample is a study of cytomegalovirus exposure and HLA in healthy donors. Study-wide results and caveats: Among TCR beta chains, those listed as cytomegalovirus-associated numbered under 200.

60 Vbeta and 13 Jbeta primers were used in PCR. In the authors' methods: The count from a later analysis was some 76 million unique TCR beta chains, roughly 11 million of them shared. TCRdb keeps only in-frame clones here, not all; method: immunoSEQ multiplex PCR. V, J and clone size were drawn from that table, and D and trimming were deduced from the DNA. The table lists about 79,000 clones, over 70% of them singletons. The chain recombines TRBV25-1 with TRBJ2-1; D is perhaps TRBD1 (6 bases). The receptor comes from a man between 60 and 75 years old in good health and CMV-seronegative. The sequenced material came from PBMCs. CDR3 sequence reads: CASSEFGGHSSYNEQFF. CDR3 sequence (DNA): TGTGCCAGCAGTGAATTTGGGGGACATAGCTCCTACAATGAGCAGTTCTTC.